The next 26 T cell receptor beta chains were all read from a single sample in a study of blood T cell repertoires in COVID-19 (dated by TCRdb to the early 2020s). Library preparation employed the immunoSEQ multiplex PCR assay. The clones in this table, taken by TCRdb from immuneACCESS, are in-frame only. Not every clone is retained; where verified, under half of the shortfall comes from an unresolved V gene, and the cause of the rest is unknown. This sample comprises 390,000 or so clones, around 87% of them detected only once. The top ten constitute 10% of the sample. The sample consisted of peripheral blood. These receptors all come from a woman aged 25 to 45 with COVID-19, enrolled during active disease.

The chain has TRBV30 and TRBJ1-3, with D uncertain. Germline CDR1 reads GTSNPN; CDR2 reads SVGIG (reference sequence). V shed 3 bases and J shed 4 bases, with 4 bases lying between them. The CDR3 runs 11 residues. The CDR3 is CAWREGNTIYF. In DNA, the CDR3 is TGTGCCTGGAGGGAGGGAAACACCATATATTTT.

This sequence joins TRBV27 and TRBJ2-1; TRBD1 matches 12 bases. This CDR3 comprises 16 residues. The germline V gene encodes CDR1 MNHEY and CDR2 SMNVEV (reference sequence). The V and J ends lost 5 bases and 10 bases, in that order; junction bases with no gene match: 12. The CDR3 sequence: CASSRRPGTGGLEQFF. The CDR3 DNA sequence: TGTGCCAGCAGTCGCCGTCCCGGGACAGGGGGCTTGGAGCAGTTCTTC.

In DNA form, the CDR3 reads TGTGCCAGCACCGATAGCGCAAGCTCGGACGAGCAGTACTTC. Amino acids: CASTDSASSDEQYF. This chain connects TRBV7-8 to TRBJ2-7; D perhaps matches TRBD2 (5 bases). The CDR3 extends over 14 amino acids. Trimming pared 7 bases from V and 5 bases from J, leaving 18 bases between. Germline-derived CDR1 and CDR2 are SGHVS and FQNEAQ. The full variable domain, in which reference TRBV7-8 and TRBJ2-7 provide the parts outside the CDR3, is GAGVSQSPRYKVAKRGQDVALRCDPISGHVSLFWYQQALGQGPEFLTYFQNEAQLDKSGLPSDRFFAERPEGSVSTLKIQRTQQEDSAVYLCASTDSASSDEQYFGPGTRLTVT.

The J gene is TRBJ2-2, the V gene TRBV19; D uncertain. CDR1 is LNHDA, CDR2 SQIVND, per germline (reference sequence). V was clipped by 5 bases and J by 0 bases, with 7 bases between them. The CDR3 has 14 residues. The CDR3: CASSVTPNTGELFF. As DNA, the CDR3 is TGTGCCAGTAGTGTGACTCCGAACACCGGGGAGCTGTTTTTT.

The rearrangement links TRBV15 to TRBJ2-2; 11 bases align to TRBD2. CDR1 is LNHNV and CDR2 is YYDKDF in the germline V gene (reference sequence). There are 15 residues in the CDR3. The ends lost 4 bases at V and 5 bases at J; junction bases unmatched: 3. CDR3 residues: CATSILAGVTGELFF. The CDR3 bases are TGTGCCACCAGCATACTAGCGGGAGTTACCGGGGAGCTGTTTTTT.

The chain links TRBV7-3 to TRBJ2-3; D possibly corresponds to TRBD2 (6 bases). The CDR3 has 15 amino acids. The V and J ends lost 0 bases and 2 bases respectively, with 9 bases between them. In germline, CDR1 is SGHTA, CDR2 FQGTGA. For the CDR3, the DNA is TGTGCCAGCAGCTTAACTGGAGGGACCACAGATACGCAGTATTTT. It codes for CASSLTGGTTDTQYF.

The chain employs TRBV19 and TRBJ2-1; a possible D gene is TRBD2 (6 bases). CDR1 is LNHDA and CDR2 is SQIVND in the germline V gene (reference sequence). This CDR3 contains 13 residues. V lost 0 bases, J lost 11 bases, and 11 bases lay in between. The CDR3 loop is CASSIDLAGKQFF. In DNA, the CDR3 is TGTGCCAGTAGTATAGATCTGGCGGGAAAGCAGTTCTTC.

This clone was counted only a few times. The genes are TRBV7-2 and TRBJ1-2; TRBD1 agrees at 9 bases. V was pared by 3 bases and J by 0 bases, with 8 bases of the junction left unmatched. Germline CDR1 is SGHTA and CDR2 is FQGNSA. The CDR3 contains 17 residues. DNA of the CDR3: TGTGCCAGCAGCTTCGACTCCGGGACAGGGTCTAACTATGGCTACACCTTC. The encoded protein is CASSFDSGTGSNYGYTF.

The chain is built from TRBV30 and TRBJ2-2, with 8 positions matching TRBD2. Germline V CDR1 and CDR2: GTSNPN, SVGIG (reference sequence). V shed 1 base and J 1 base; nucleotides not matched to a gene: 11. This CDR3 is 18 amino acids long. The CDR3 reads CAWSDYREREGNTGELFF. In nucleotides, the CDR3 is TGTGCCTGGAGTGACTACCGAGAACGGGAGGGGAACACCGGGGAGCTGTTTTTT.

The chain combines TRBV3-1 (or the pseudogene TRBV3-2) with TRBJ1-4; no reliable D call. This CDR3 is 16 amino acids long. CDR1 and CDR2 (germline): LGHDT, YNNKEL (reference sequence). V lost 4 bases and J 0 bases, leaving 12 bases between the germline ends. CDR3 protein: CASSPSESATNEKLFF. The CDR3 DNA is TGTGCCAGCAGCCCGTCCGAGTCCGCAACTAATGAAAAACTGTTTTTT.

This CDR3 reads CAISRASGTSDTGELFF. The CDR3 nucleotides are TGTGCCATCAGCAGGGCATCCGGGACTAGTGACACCGGGGAGCTGTTTTTT. The chain links TRBV10-3 to TRBJ2-2, with TRBD2 matching over 8 bases. The length of the CDR3 is 17 residues. Germline V gives CDR1 ENHRY, CDR2 SYGVKD. Trimming cost V 6 bases and J 3 bases; bases outside gene matches: 12.

This clone came up a few times. The chain links TRBV30 to TRBJ2-1; tentative D call: TRBD1 (6 bases). Germline CDR1 is GTSNPN and CDR2 is SVGIG (reference sequence). The CDR3 length is 11 residues. Trimming removed 3 bases from V and 13 bases from J, with 13 bases in between. The CDR3 DNA sequence: TGTGCCTGGAGCGTTCGGGACACTCAGTTCTTC. It is translated as CAWSVRDTQFF.

This rearrangement joins TRBV28 to TRBJ2-7; tentatively, D is TRBD1 (5 bases). The CDR3 contains 13 residues. The germline V and J ends were trimmed by 8 bases and 7 bases, with 18 bases remaining between them. Germline loops: CDR1 MDHEN, CDR2 SYDVKM. The CDR3 DNA follows: TGTGCCAGCCTCAACAGGCTTATTGGAGAGCAGTACTTC. Protein sequence: CASLNRLIGEQYF.

This clone was recorded once. V and J are TRBV6-5 and TRBJ2-7, with 8 bases identical to TRBD1. This CDR3 is 16 amino acids long. The germline CDR1 and CDR2 sequences are MNHEY and SVGAGI. V was clipped by 2 bases and J by 7 bases; unmatched bases: 13. CDR3 region: CASSYLTSGGAGEQYF. The CDR3 DNA reads TGTGCCAGCAGTTACCTTACATCAGGGGGCGCGGGGGAGCAGTACTTC.

The chain employs TRBV9 and TRBJ1-1, with 7 nucleotides matching TRBD1. Germline CDR1 reads SGDLS; CDR2 reads YYNGEE. With V trimmed by 3 bases and J by 1 base, 3 bases remained unmatched. The CDR3 loop spans 14 amino acids. CDR3 amino acids: CASSGDSRNTEAFF. CDR3 bases: TGTGCCAGCAGCGGGGACAGTCGGAACACTGAAGCTTTCTTT.

The chain couples TRBV11-1 to TRBJ2-7, with 10 bases matching TRBD2. Trimming cost V 1 base and J 5 bases; bases outside gene matches: 2. The CDR3 has 14 amino acids. Germline V gene sequence: CDR1 SGHAT, CDR2 FQDESV (reference sequence). The chain's CDR3 is CASSLGLAGDEQYF. The CDR3 region has the DNA TGTGCCAGCAGCTTAGGCCTAGCGGGAGACGAGCAGTACTTC.

A few counts support this clone. V usage is TRBV9 and J usage is TRBJ2-4, with unresolved D. V shed 7 bases and J shed 7 bases, with 12 bases lying between them. The germline CDR1 and CDR2 sequences are SGDLS and YYNGEE. The CDR3 loop spans 12 amino acids. The CDR3 DNA follows: TGTGCCAGCTCTGGTCTATCGAACATTCAGTACTTC. It codes for CASSGLSNIQYF. Full variable domain (outside the CDR3, taken from reference TRBV9 and TRBJ2-4): DSGVTQTPKHLITATGQRVTLRCSPRSGDLSVYWYQQSLDQGLQFLIQYYNGEERAKGNILERFSAQQFPDLHSELNLSSLELGDSALYFCASSGLSNIQYFGAGTRLSVL.

J is TRBJ1-1 and V is TRBV6-4; a possible D gene is TRBD1 (5 bases). The CDR3 spans 12 residues. The germline gives CDR1 MRHNA, CDR2 SNTAGT. V was clipped by 10 bases and J by 1 base, with 10 bases between them. The CDR3 DNA sequence: TGTGCCACAGGGTGGGGGAACACTGAAGCTTTCTTT. This encodes CATGWGNTEAFF.

The V gene is TRBV18, the J gene TRBJ2-3; D possibly corresponds to TRBD2 (5 bases). CDR3 length equals 16 residues. Germline values: CDR1 KGHSH, CDR2 LQKENI. V was shortened by 3 bases and J by 0 bases, with 13 bases between the two germline ends. For the CDR3, the DNA is TGTGCCAGCTCACCCTCCCCGGGATCCAGCACAGATACGCAGTATTTT. Translating gives CASSPSPGSSTDTQYF. Complete variable domain (other parts from reference TRBV18 and TRBJ2-3): NAGVMQNPRHLVRRRGQEARLRCSPMKGHSHVYWYRQLPEEGLKFMVYLQKENIIDESGMPKERFSAEFPKEGPSILRIQQVVRGDSAAYFCASSPSPGSSTDTQYFGPGTRLTVL.

This chain uses TRBV30 with TRBJ1-2; TRBD1 might be the D (5 bases). This CDR3 is built from 14 residues. V was cut by 3 bases and J by 0 bases, with 11 bases left in between. The V gene's germline CDR1 is GTSNPN and CDR2 SVGIG (reference sequence). Here the CDR3 DNA reads TGTGCCTGGAGCTTAGGAGGGGCTAACTATGGCTACACCTTC. Amino acid sequence: CAWSLGGANYGYTF.

The V and J genes are TRBV7-2 and TRBJ2-7; 9 nucleotides align to TRBD1. The CDR3 extends over 16 amino acids. After removal of 1 base from V and 3 bases from J, the junction contained 7 bases not matched to a gene. The germline gives CDR1 SGHTA, CDR2 FQGNSA. CDR3 bases: TGTGCCAGCAGCTTAGACGGGACAGGGAGTAGCTACGAGCAGTACTTC. Translation gives CASSLDGTGSSYEQYF.

The chain uses TRBV6-1 and TRBJ1-1, with D hard to call. Trimming left V 3 bases short and J 8 bases short, with 10 bases between. Germline V gene data show CDR1 as MNHNS and CDR2 as SASEGT. The CDR3 length is 12 residues. CDR3: CASSDRRVEAFF. CDR3 coding DNA: TGTGCCAGCAGTGATCGGAGGGTAGAAGCTTTCTTT.

The chain couples TRBV5-4 to TRBJ1-1; TRBD1 matches at 8 bases. The V gene end was trimmed by 0 bases and the J gene end by 7 bases; junction bases not matched to a gene: 5. CDR1 SGHNT and CDR2 YYREEE come from the germline V gene (reference sequence). The CDR3 runs 14 residues. In DNA, the CDR3 is TGTGCCAGCAGCTTGGGGACAGGGTACGGTGAAGCTTTCTTT. Protein: CASSLGTGYGEAFF.

The gene calls are TRBV6-5 and TRBJ1-4; 7 bases are a match to TRBD1. Germline V CDR1 and CDR2: MNHEY, SVGAGI. The V and J ends lost 0 bases and 6 bases, in that order; junction bases with no gene match: 7. The CDR3 extends over 16 amino acids. The DNA of the CDR3 is TGTGCCAGCAGTTACTCTCTCTTGACAGGGCATGAAAAACTGTTTTTT. It codes for CASSYSLLTGHEKLFF.

The chain uses TRBV19 and TRBJ2-1, with 9 bases identical to TRBD1. This CDR3 is 14 amino acids long. Unmatched junction bases numbered 13, after V lost 10 bases and J lost 9 bases. Per germline, CDR1 LNHDA and CDR2 SQIVND (reference sequence). The CDR3 loop reads CATSGTGPLGEQFF. The DNA for the CDR3 is TGTGCCACCTCCGGGACAGGGCCCCTGGGTGAGCAGTTCTTC. The whole variable domain, remainder taken from reference TRBV19 and TRBJ2-1, is DGGITQSPKYLFRKEGQNVTLSCEQNLNHDAMYWYRQDPGQGLRLIYYSQIVNDFQKGDIAEGYSVSREKKESFPLTVTSAQKNPTAFYLCATSGTGPLGEQFFGPGTRLTVL.

The chain couples TRBV14 to TRBJ2-3; TRBD2 agrees at 7 bases. The CDR3 has 13 amino acids. V shed 8 bases and J 1 base; nucleotides not matched to a gene: 3. CDR1 SGHDN and CDR2 FVKESK come from the germline V gene. The CDR3 loop reads CASQRDRTDTQYF. CDR3 DNA: TGTGCCAGCCAGCGGGACCGCACAGATACGCAGTATTTT.